One T cell receptor beta chain is described in this entry. Germline loops: CDR1 SEHNR, CDR2 FQNEAQ (reference sequence). The CDR3 is 13 amino acids. Trimming shortened V by 4 bases and J by 2 bases, and 9 bases separated the two germline ends. These data come from a study of blood T cell repertoires in COVID-19. Cohorts were based on clinical histories the participants reported. The assay was immunoSEQ multiplex PCR, and TCRdb's table has in-frame clones only and misses some. The sample holds roughly 400,000 clones, 85% to 90% seen once. Material for sequencing was PBMCs or T cells enriched from blood (not recorded which). The source of this sequence is a man aged 30 to 39 who had recovered from COVID-19. The rearrangement links TRBV7-9 to TRBJ2-7; D is perhaps TRBD1 (6 bases). The CDR3 reads CASSWDKTYEQYF. The CDR3 bases are TGTGCCAGCAGCTGGGACAAGACCTACGAGCAGTACTTC.